The TCR beta chain under discussion was sequenced for a study of T cells in localized non-small cell lung cancer. Study-level results: Appearances in adjacent lung were noted for a median 57 of the top 100 tumor clones. Heterogeneity stays possible, as sequencing covered only one tumor region. Exceeding tumor, uninvolved adjacent lung had the highest T cell clonality.

Details on this clone: Its cognate antigen is unknown.

The CDR3 loop spans 17 amino acids. The V end lost 5 bases, the J end lost 4 bases, and 23 bases lay between the germline ends. In germline, CDR1 is SGHTA, CDR2 FQGNSA. Some clones are missing from TCRdb's copy, which holds only in-frame ones; the method was immunoSEQ multiplex PCR. The data hold about 25,000 clones, with 70% to 90% observed a single time. The receptor was derived from a woman aged 40-70 years with stage III lung adenocarcinoma. This rearrangement joins TRBV7-2 to TRBJ1-2; TRBD1 is a possible D gene (5 bases). Here the sequenced sample was peripheral blood mononuclear cells, taken before any cancer treatment. The CDR3 DNA follows: TGTGCCAGCAGCCCGAGTACCGGGGACGGGCTCGGCTATGGCTACACCTTC. Its protein product is CASSPSTGDGLGYGYTF.